A selection of T cell receptor beta chains follows, all from one sample in a study of molecular identifiers for immune sequencing clone quantification. TCRdb itself ran the PCR reads through MiXCR, one entry per CDR3 protein. The sample lists 600,000 to 650,000 distinct CDR3 sequences; just under 20% were seen once. Material for sequencing was naive CD8+ T cells from blood, with Jurkat cell RNA spiked in. These receptors were taken from a human donor in good health. Some libraries in this study had Jurkat cell RNA spiked in. Both conserved end residues are part of each CDR3. Each record gives: CDR3 protein, CDR3 DNA, V gene, D gene, J gene, clone size. The D gene is left open where the match is weak. Part of the rows lack a size; the others show once, few, many or a class for expanded clones.

CDR3aa: CASSYGGQSEAFF
CDR3nt: TGTGCCAGCAGTTACGGGGGACAGTCTGAAGCTTTCTTT
v_gene: TRBV6-2/TRBV6-3
d_gene: TRBD1
j_gene: TRBJ1-1
abundance: many

CDR3aa: CASMEADGEKLFF
CDR3nt: TGCGCCAGCATGGAGGCCGATGGGGAAAAACTGTTTTTT
v_gene: TRBV4-1
d_gene: -
j_gene: TRBJ1-4
abundance: many

CDR3aa: CASSQELAGPPSTDTQYF
CDR3nt: TGTGCCAGCAGCCAAGAACTAGCGGGACCCCCAAGCACAGATACGCAGTATTTT
v_gene: TRBV4-2
d_gene: TRBD2
j_gene: TRBJ2-3
abundance: many

CDR3aa: CASSQPSGTGRYF
CDR3nt: TGTGCCAGCAGCCAACCGTCCGGGACAGGACGATACTTC
v_gene: TRBV3-1
d_gene: TRBD1
j_gene: TRBJ2-7
abundance: many

CDR3aa: CASSLGGTYYEQYF
CDR3nt: TGTGCCAGCAGCCTCGGCGGGACTTACTACGAGCAGTACTTC
v_gene: TRBV11-2
d_gene: -
j_gene: TRBJ2-7
abundance: -

CDR3aa: CASSLDAEFGSPLHF
CDR3nt: TGTGCCAGCAGCTTAGATGCCGAATTTGGGTCACCCCTCCACTTT
v_gene: TRBV7-9
d_gene: -
j_gene: TRBJ1-6
abundance: many

CDR3aa: CATKSGLNTEAFF
CDR3nt: TGTGCCACCAAGTCCGGCTTGAACACTGAAGCTTTCTTT
v_gene: TRBV15
d_gene: -
j_gene: TRBJ1-1
abundance: few

CDR3aa: CSARGTGLREQYF
CDR3nt: TGCAGTGCTAGGGGTACCGGTTTAAGAGAGCAGTACTTC
v_gene: TRBV20-1
d_gene: -
j_gene: TRBJ2-7
abundance: many

CDR3aa: CASSSNTGAPAYEQYF
CDR3nt: TGTGCCAGCAGTTCTAATACAGGGGCTCCCGCCTACGAGCAGTACTTC
v_gene: TRBV28
d_gene: TRBD1
j_gene: TRBJ2-7
abundance: -

CDR3aa: CASSGDRDSNQPQHF
CDR3nt: TGTGCCAGCAGCGGGGACAGGGATAGCAATCAGCCCCAGCATTTT
v_gene: TRBV9
d_gene: TRBD1
j_gene: TRBJ1-5
abundance: many

CDR3aa: CASSPAGGNQPQHF
CDR3nt: TGTGCCAGCAGTCCGGCGGGTGGCAATCAGCCCCAGCATTTT
v_gene: TRBV12-3/TRBV12-4
d_gene: -
j_gene: TRBJ1-5
abundance: many

CDR3aa: CASSRLAATFTDTQYF
CDR3nt: TGTGCCAGCAGTAGACTAGCGGCCACTTTCACAGATACGCAGTATTTT
v_gene: TRBV27
d_gene: TRBD2
j_gene: TRBJ2-3
abundance: many

CDR3aa: CASSPTSGASYGTDTQYF
CDR3nt: TGTGCCAGCAGCCCGACTAGCGGGGCATCGTATGGCACAGATACGCAGTATTTT
v_gene: TRBV12-3/TRBV12-4
d_gene: TRBD2
j_gene: TRBJ2-3
abundance: many

CDR3aa: CASSYLNRDEPQHF
CDR3nt: TGTGCCAGCAGTTACTTGAACAGGGATGAGCCCCAGCATTTT
v_gene: TRBV6-2/TRBV6-3
d_gene: -
j_gene: TRBJ1-5
abundance: many

CDR3aa: CSVPPHRHDSADTQYF
CDR3nt: TGCAGTGTTCCCCCCCATCGACACGACAGTGCAGATACGCAGTATTTT
v_gene: TRBV20-1
d_gene: -
j_gene: TRBJ2-3
abundance: many

CDR3aa: CASSFTTAPGDTQYF
CDR3nt: TGTGCCAGCAGCTTTACGACCGCGCCGGGAGATACGCAGTATTTT
v_gene: TRBV11-2
d_gene: -
j_gene: TRBJ2-3
abundance: few

CDR3aa: CASSEFPGLLEDTQYF
CDR3nt: TGTGCCAGCAGCGAGTTCCCGGGACTTCTCGAAGATACGCAGTATTTT
v_gene: TRBV7-9
d_gene: -
j_gene: TRBJ2-3
abundance: many

CDR3aa: CASSHPTGYNEQFF
CDR3nt: TGTGCCAGCAGTCACCCGACAGGTTACAATGAGCAGTTCTTC
v_gene: TRBV6-1
d_gene: -
j_gene: TRBJ2-1
abundance: -

CDR3aa: CASSFKWWPEAFF
CDR3nt: TGTGCCAGCAGTTTTAAATGGTGGCCTGAAGCTTTCTTT
v_gene: TRBV12-3/TRBV12-4
d_gene: -
j_gene: TRBJ1-1
abundance: -

CDR3aa: CASSLVRDRGETQYF
CDR3nt: TGCGCCAGCAGCTTAGTCCGGGATCGGGGGGAGACCCAGTACTTC
v_gene: TRBV5-1
d_gene: -
j_gene: TRBJ2-5
abundance: many

CDR3aa: CASSQVVSSWEQYF
CDR3nt: TGCGCCAGCAGCCAAGTTGTTTCGTCGTGGGAGCAGTACTTC
v_gene: TRBV4-1
d_gene: -
j_gene: TRBJ2-7
abundance: many

CDR3aa: CASSGTSMGPQHF
CDR3nt: TGCGCCAGCAGTGGGACGAGCATGGGGCCCCAGCATTTT
v_gene: TRBV10-2
d_gene: -
j_gene: TRBJ1-5
abundance: few

CDR3aa: CASSYGTPGEFF
CDR3nt: TGTGCCAGCAGTTACGGGACACCGGGAGAGTTCTTC
v_gene: TRBV6-2/TRBV6-3
d_gene: -
j_gene: TRBJ2-1
abundance: many

CDR3aa: CASAPETGIQSGANVLTF
CDR3nt: TGCGCCAGCGCACCAGAGACAGGGATTCAGTCTGGGGCCAACGTCCTGACTTTC
v_gene: TRBV23-1
d_gene: TRBD1
j_gene: TRBJ2-6
abundance: many

CDR3aa: CASSWRRGPAMETQYF
CDR3nt: TGTGCCAGCAGCTGGCGGCGTGGCCCAGCCATGGAGACCCAGTACTTC
v_gene: TRBV5-6
d_gene: -
j_gene: TRBJ2-5
abundance: few

CDR3aa: CASGPLAGGSYEQYF
CDR3nt: TGTGCCAGCGGCCCTCTCGCGGGAGGATCCTACGAGCAGTACTTC
v_gene: TRBV9
d_gene: TRBD2
j_gene: TRBJ2-7
abundance: -

CDR3aa: CASSIERAGANEQFF
CDR3nt: TGTGCCAGTAGTATAGAGCGAGCGGGAGCCAATGAGCAGTTCTTC
v_gene: TRBV19
d_gene: TRBD2
j_gene: TRBJ2-1
abundance: many

CDR3aa: CSSSGGGDTQYF
CDR3nt: TGCAGCTCGAGCGGGGGGGGAGATACGCAGTATTTT
v_gene: TRBV20-1
d_gene: TRBD2
j_gene: TRBJ2-3
abundance: -

CDR3aa: CSASTGTGYFSLHF
CDR3nt: TGCAGTGCTTCTACCGGGACAGGGTATTTTTCCCTCCACTTT
v_gene: TRBV20-1
d_gene: TRBD1
j_gene: TRBJ1-6
abundance: many

CDR3aa: CASSLGASGGPTDTQYF
CDR3nt: TGTGCCAGCAGCTTAGGGGCTAGCGGGGGTCCTACAGATACGCAGTATTTT
v_gene: TRBV7-6
d_gene: TRBD2
j_gene: TRBJ2-3
abundance: many

CDR3aa: CSASGRLTYEQYF
CDR3nt: TGCAGTGCTAGCGGGAGGCTAACCTACGAGCAGTACTTC
v_gene: TRBV20-1
d_gene: TRBD2
j_gene: TRBJ2-7
abundance: many

CDR3aa: CASSQDMRGTDTQYF
CDR3nt: TGCGCCAGCAGCCAAGATATGCGTGGCACAGATACGCAGTATTTT
v_gene: TRBV4-1
d_gene: -
j_gene: TRBJ2-3
abundance: many

CDR3aa: CASSVGPTGDTNYGYTF
CDR3nt: TGTGCCAGCAGCGTAGGCCCCACAGGTGATACTAACTATGGCTACACCTTC
v_gene: TRBV9
d_gene: -
j_gene: TRBJ1-2
abundance: -

CDR3aa: CASSEALSSGMSYNEQFF
CDR3nt: TGTGCCAGCAGTGAAGCGCTCTCTAGCGGAATGTCCTACAATGAGCAGTTCTTC
v_gene: TRBV6-1
d_gene: TRBD2
j_gene: TRBJ2-1
abundance: -

CDR3aa: CASSFGQGDTDTQYF
CDR3nt: TGTGCCAGCAGCTTTGGACAGGGTGACACAGATACGCAGTATTTT
v_gene: TRBV7-9
d_gene: TRBD1
j_gene: TRBJ2-3
abundance: many

CDR3aa: CATSVGRPETQYF
CDR3nt: TGTGCCACCAGCGTTGGGCGACCAGAGACCCAGTACTTC
v_gene: TRBV15
d_gene: -
j_gene: TRBJ2-5
abundance: many

CDR3aa: CASSLGSPTDTQYF
CDR3nt: TGTGCCAGCAGTTTAGGCTCCCCCACAGATACGCAGTATTTC
v_gene: TRBV28
d_gene: -
j_gene: TRBJ2-3
abundance: -

CDR3aa: CSARDSGSTYNEQFF
CDR3nt: TGCAGTGCTAGAGATTCCGGGAGTACCTACAATGAGCAGTTCTTC
v_gene: TRBV20-1
d_gene: -
j_gene: TRBJ2-1
abundance: -

CDR3aa: CASSRAYLPEETQYF
CDR3nt: TGCGCCAGCAGCAGGGCTTATTTACCGGAAGAGACCCAGTACTTC
v_gene: TRBV4-1
d_gene: -
j_gene: TRBJ2-5
abundance: many